This TCR beta chain is drawn from a study of blood T cell repertoires in COVID-19. The study drew participants aged about 18 to 89 years from around 24 US areas. Germline V gene data show CDR1 as KGHSH and CDR2 as LQKENI. The germline V and J ends were trimmed by 2 bases and 5 bases, with 5 bases remaining between them. The CDR3 runs 12 residues. Sequencing used immunoSEQ multiplex PCR; TCRdb keeps in-frame clones, though not all of them. The sample carries 200,000 to 250,000 clones, around nine tenths recorded once. Source material: PBMCs or T cells enriched from blood (not recorded which). The chain joins TRBV18 to TRBJ2-3, with no clear D. The sequence was obtained from a woman aged 25 to 39 who had been exposed to COVID-19. CDR3 residues: CASSPTGDTQYF. CDR3 bases: TGTGCCAGCTCACCAACGGGAGATACGCAGTATTTT.